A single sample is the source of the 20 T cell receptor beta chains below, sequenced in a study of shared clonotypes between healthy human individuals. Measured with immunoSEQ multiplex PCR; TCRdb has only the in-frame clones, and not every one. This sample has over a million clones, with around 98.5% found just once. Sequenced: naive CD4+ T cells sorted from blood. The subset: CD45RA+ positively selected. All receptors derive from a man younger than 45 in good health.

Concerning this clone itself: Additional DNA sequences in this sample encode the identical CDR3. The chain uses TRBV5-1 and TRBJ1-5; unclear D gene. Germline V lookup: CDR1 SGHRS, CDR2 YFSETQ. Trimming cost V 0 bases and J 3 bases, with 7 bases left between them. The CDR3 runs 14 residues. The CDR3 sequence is CASSLEGINQPQHF. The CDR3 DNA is TGCGCCAGCAGCTTGGAGGGCATCAATCAGCCCCAGCATTTT.

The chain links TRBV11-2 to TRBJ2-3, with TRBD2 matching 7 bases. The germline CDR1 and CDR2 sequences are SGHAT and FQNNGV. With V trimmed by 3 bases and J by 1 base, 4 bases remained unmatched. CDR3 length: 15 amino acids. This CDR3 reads CASSLTSRGTDTQYF. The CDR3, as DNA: TGTGCCAGCAGCTTGACTAGCCGGGGCACAGATACGCAGTATTTT.

CDR3 sequence reads: CASTSPRGPSGSREQYF. The DNA for the CDR3 is TGTGCCAGTACCTCCCCTCGCGGCCCTAGCGGGAGTCGTGAGCAGTACTTC. V gene TRBV19 combines with J gene TRBJ2-7; 10 positions match TRBD2. Germline assignment: CDR1 LNHDA and CDR2 SQIVND (reference sequence). Losses at the gene ends were 7 bases for V and 7 bases for J; bases not matched to a gene: 19. The length of the CDR3 is 17 residues. The full variable domain, its missing parts supplied by reference TRBV19 and TRBJ2-7, is DGGITQSPKYLFRKEGQNVTLSCEQNLNHDAMYWYRQDPGQGLRLIYYSQIVNDFQKGDIAEGYSVSREKKESFPLTVTSAQKNPTAFYLCASTSPRGPSGSREQYFGPGTRLTVT.

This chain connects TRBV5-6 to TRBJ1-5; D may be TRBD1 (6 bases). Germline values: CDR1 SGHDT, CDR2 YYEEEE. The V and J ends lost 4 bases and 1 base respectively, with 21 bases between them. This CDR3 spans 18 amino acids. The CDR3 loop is CASSIRTSGARSNQPQHF. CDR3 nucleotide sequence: TGTGCCAGCAGCATACGAACCTCGGGGGCCCGGAGCAATCAGCCCCAGCATTTT.

This CDR3 reads CASSLMSRGTMSYTF. The DNA for the CDR3 is TGTGCCAGCAGTTTAATGAGTAGGGGAACTATGAGCTACACCTTC. The rearrangement links TRBV28 to TRBJ1-2, with a weak D call TRBD1 (5 bases). The CDR3 contains 15 residues. Trimming left V 2 bases short and J 9 bases short, with 19 bases between. Germline CDR1 is MDHEN and CDR2 is SYDVKM.

The CDR3 nucleotides are TGTGCCAGCAGTGACCAGCGAGGGGTCAACGAGCAGTACTTC. This gives the protein CASSDQRGVNEQYF. J is TRBJ2-7 and V is TRBV6-1; the D gene could be TRBD1 or TRBD2 (5 bases each). V lost 3 bases and J lost 5, with 14 bases in between. CDR3 length: 14 amino acids. Germline V lookup: CDR1 MNHNS, CDR2 SASEGT.

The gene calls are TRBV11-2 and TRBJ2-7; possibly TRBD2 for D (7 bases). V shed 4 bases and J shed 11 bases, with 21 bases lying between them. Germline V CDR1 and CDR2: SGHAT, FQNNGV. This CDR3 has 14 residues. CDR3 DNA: TGTGCCAGCAGCTCCGCCGGTACTGGGGGGGCAAAGTACTTC. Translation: CASSSAGTGGAKYF. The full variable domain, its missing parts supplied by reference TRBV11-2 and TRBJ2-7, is EAGVAQSPRYKIIEKRQSVAFWCNPISGHATLYWYQQILGQGPKLLIQFQNNGVVDDSQLPKDRFSAERLKGVDSTLKIQPAKLEDSAVYLCASSSAGTGGAKYFGPGTRLTVT.

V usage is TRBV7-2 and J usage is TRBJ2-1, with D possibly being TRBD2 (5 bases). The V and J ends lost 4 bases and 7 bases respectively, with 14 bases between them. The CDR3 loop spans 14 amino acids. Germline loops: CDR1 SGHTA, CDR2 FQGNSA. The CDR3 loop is CASSYPMRVNEQFF. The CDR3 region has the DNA TGTGCCAGCAGCTACCCTATGCGGGTGAATGAGCAGTTCTTC. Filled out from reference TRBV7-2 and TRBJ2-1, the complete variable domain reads GAGVSQSPSNKVTEKGKDVELRCDPISGHTALYWYRQSLGQGLEFLIYFQGNSAPDKSGLPSDRFSAERTGGSVSTLTIQRTQQEDSAVYLCASSYPMRVNEQFFGPGTRLTVL.

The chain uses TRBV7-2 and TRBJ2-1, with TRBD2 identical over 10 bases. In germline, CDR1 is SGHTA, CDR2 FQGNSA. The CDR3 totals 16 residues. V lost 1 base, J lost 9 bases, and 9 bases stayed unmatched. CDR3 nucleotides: TGTGCCAGCAGCTTAGTCGCTAGCGGGAGTGGAAGTGAGCAGTTCTTC. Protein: CASSLVASGSGSEQFF. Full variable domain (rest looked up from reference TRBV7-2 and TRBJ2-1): GAGVSQSPSNKVTEKGKDVELRCDPISGHTALYWYRQSLGQGLEFLIYFQGNSAPDKSGLPSDRFSAERTGGSVSTLTIQRTQQEDSAVYLCASSLVASGSGSEQFFGPGTRLTVL.

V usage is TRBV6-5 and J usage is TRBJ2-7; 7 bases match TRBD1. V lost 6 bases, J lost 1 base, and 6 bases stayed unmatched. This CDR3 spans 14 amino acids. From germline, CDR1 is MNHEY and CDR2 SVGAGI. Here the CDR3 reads CASRPPRGSYEQYF. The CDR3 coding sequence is TGTGCCAGCAGACCACCCAGGGGGTCCTACGAGCAGTACTTC.

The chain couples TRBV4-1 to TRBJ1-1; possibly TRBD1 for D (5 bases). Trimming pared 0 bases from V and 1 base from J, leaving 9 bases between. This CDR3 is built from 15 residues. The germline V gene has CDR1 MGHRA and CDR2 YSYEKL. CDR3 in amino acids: CASSQDVGGNTEAFF. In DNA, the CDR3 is TGCGCCAGCAGCCAAGATGTCGGGGGGAACACTGAAGCTTTCTTT.

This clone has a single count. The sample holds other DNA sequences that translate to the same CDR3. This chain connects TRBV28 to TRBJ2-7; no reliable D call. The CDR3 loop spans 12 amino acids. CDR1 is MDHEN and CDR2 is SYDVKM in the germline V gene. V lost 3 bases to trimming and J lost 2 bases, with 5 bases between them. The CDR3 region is CASSFRAYEQYF. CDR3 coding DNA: TGTGCCAGCAGTTTCCGGGCCTACGAGCAGTACTTC.

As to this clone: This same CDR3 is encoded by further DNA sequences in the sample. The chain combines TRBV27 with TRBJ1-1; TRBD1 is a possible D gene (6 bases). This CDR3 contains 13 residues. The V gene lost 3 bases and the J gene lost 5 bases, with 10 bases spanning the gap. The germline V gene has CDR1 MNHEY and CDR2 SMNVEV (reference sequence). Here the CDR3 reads CASSLQGRTEAFF. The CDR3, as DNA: TGTGCCAGCAGTTTGCAGGGGAGGACTGAAGCTTTCTTT.

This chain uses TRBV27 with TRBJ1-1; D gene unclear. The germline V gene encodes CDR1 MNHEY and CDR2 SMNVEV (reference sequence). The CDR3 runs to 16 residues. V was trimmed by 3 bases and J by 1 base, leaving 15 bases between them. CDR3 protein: CASSFLSKGGNTEAFF. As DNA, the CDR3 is TGTGCCAGCAGTTTTCTCTCGAAGGGTGGGAACACTGAAGCTTTCTTT.

CDR3 amino acids: CASSHTTAYEQYF. CDR3 nucleotides: TGTGCCAGCAGCCATACAACAGCTTACGAGCAGTACTTC. The V and J genes are TRBV11-2 and TRBJ2-7; no clear D gene. Trimming removed 5 bases from V and 4 bases from J, with 12 bases in between. In germline, CDR1 is SGHAT, CDR2 FQNNGV. CDR3 length: 13 residues.

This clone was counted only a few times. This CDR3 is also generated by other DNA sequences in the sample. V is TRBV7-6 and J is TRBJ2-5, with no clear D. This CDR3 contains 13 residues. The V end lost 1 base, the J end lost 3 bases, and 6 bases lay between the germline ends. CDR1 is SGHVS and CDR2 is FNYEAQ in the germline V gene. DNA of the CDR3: TGTGCCAGCAGCTTAGTTTGGAAAGAGACCCAGTACTTC. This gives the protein CASSLVWKETQYF. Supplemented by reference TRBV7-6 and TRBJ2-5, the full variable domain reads GAGVSQSPRYKVTKRGQDVALRCDPISGHVSLYWYRQALGQGPEFLTYFNYEAQQDKSGLPNDRFSAERPEGSISTLTIQRTEQRDSAMYRCASSLVWKETQYFGPGTRLLVL.

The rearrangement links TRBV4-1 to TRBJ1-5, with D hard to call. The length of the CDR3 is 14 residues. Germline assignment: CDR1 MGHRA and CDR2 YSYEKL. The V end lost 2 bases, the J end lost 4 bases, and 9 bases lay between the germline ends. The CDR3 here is CASSQRAINQPQHF. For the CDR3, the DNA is TGCGCCAGCAGCCAACGGGCGATAAATCAGCCCCAGCATTTT.

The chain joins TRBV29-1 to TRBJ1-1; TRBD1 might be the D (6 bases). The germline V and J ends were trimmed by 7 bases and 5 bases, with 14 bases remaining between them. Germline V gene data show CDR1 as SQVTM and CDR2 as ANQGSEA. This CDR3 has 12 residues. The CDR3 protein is CSGATGNTEAFF. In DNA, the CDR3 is TGCAGCGGCGCAACAGGGAATACTGAAGCTTTCTTT.

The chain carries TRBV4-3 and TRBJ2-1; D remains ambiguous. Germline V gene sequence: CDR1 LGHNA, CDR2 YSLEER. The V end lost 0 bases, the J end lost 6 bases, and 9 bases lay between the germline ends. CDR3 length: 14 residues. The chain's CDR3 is CASSQDHVSNEQFF. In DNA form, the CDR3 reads TGCGCCAGCAGCCAAGATCACGTTTCCAATGAGCAGTTCTTC.

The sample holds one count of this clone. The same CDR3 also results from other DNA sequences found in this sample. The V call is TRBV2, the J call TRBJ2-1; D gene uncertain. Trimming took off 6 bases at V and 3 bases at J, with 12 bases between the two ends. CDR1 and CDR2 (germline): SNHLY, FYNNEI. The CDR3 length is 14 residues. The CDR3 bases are TGTGCCAGCAGCGCCCTGGGTGGCTACAATGAGCAGTTCTTC. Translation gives CASSALGGYNEQFF.